The 18 T cell receptor beta chains below all came from one sample that was sequenced in a study of T cell responses to AZD1222 COVID-19 vaccine. Generated by immunoSEQ multiplex PCR, the TCRdb table keeps only in-frame clones and is missing some. The sample gives 120,000 to 150,000 clones, just over 90% of which show up once; 0.7% to 1% is in the top ten. Sequenced material: peripheral blood, taken on day 0 of MenACWY control vaccination. Receptors were obtained from an adult in good health.

The rearrangement joins TRBV28 to TRBJ2-3, with D perhaps TRBD1 or TRBD2 (5 bases each). V lost 7 bases and J lost 1, with 18 bases in between. The CDR3 contains 16 residues. The germline V gene has CDR1 MDHEN and CDR2 SYDVKM. CDR3 coding DNA: TGTGCCAGCACCATTACCTCGGGGCAGCGCACAGATACGCAGTATTTT. It specifies CASTITSGQRTDTQYF.

The chain is built from TRBV4-3 and TRBJ1-2; 8 bases are shared with TRBD1. Germline CDR1 reads LGHNA; CDR2 reads YSLEER. There are 14 residues in the CDR3. V dropped 3 bases and J dropped 6; count of bases not matched to a gene: 6. For the CDR3, the DNA is TGCGCCAGCAGCCAGCGGACAGGGATTGATGGCTACACCTTC. Its translation: CASSQRTGIDGYTF.

The chain has TRBV5-1 and TRBJ1-5; D is possibly TRBD1 (5 bases). Germline loops: CDR1 SGHRS, CDR2 YFSETQ. The V gene lost 3 bases and the J gene lost 3 bases, with 10 bases spanning the gap. This CDR3 is 14 amino acids long. CDR3 protein: CASSYDSNNQPQHF. The CDR3 region has the DNA TGCGCCAGCAGCTACGACAGTAACAATCAGCCCCAGCATTTT. Supplemented by reference TRBV5-1 and TRBJ1-5, the full variable domain reads KAGVTQTPRYLIKTRGQQVTLSCSPISGHRSVSWYQQTPGQGLQFLFEYFSETQRNKGNFPGRFSGRQFSNSRSEMNVSTLELGDSALYLCASSYDSNNQPQHFGDGTRLSIL.

The CDR3 spells CASGIAGVADTQYF. CDR3 in DNA: TGTGCCAGCGGTATAGCGGGAGTAGCAGATACGCAGTATTTT. This chain joins TRBV9 and TRBJ2-3; 9 bases are a match to TRBD2. The V segment lost 7 bases and the J segment 4 bases; nucleotides outside the gene matches: 7. This CDR3 spans 14 amino acids. The germline gives CDR1 SGDLS, CDR2 YYNGEE.

This clone has a single count. The V and J genes are TRBV7-2 and TRBJ2-3, with TRBD2 matching 9 bases. CDR1 and CDR2 (germline): SGHTA, FQGNSA. The CDR3 has 17 residues. Losses at the gene ends were 4 bases for V and 3 bases for J; bases not matched to a gene: 11. CDR3 coding DNA: TGTGCCAGCAGCTCACCTCTAGCGGGGATAAGAACAGATACGCAGTATTTT. Translating gives CASSSPLAGIRTDTQYF.

The rearrangement joins TRBV6-1 to TRBJ2-7; D might be TRBD2 (6 bases). The CDR3 sequence is 15 residues long. Germline-derived CDR1 and CDR2 are MNHNS and SASEGT. V gave up 1 base and J gave up 2 bases, with 12 bases separating them. DNA of the CDR3: TGTGCCAGCAGTGAAGGAACAGGAGGGACCTACGAGCAGTACTTC. Protein sequence: CASSEGTGGTYEQYF.

J is TRBJ1-2 and V is TRBV19; no clear D. The germline V and J ends were trimmed by 3 bases and 4 bases, with 15 bases remaining between them. The CDR3 runs to 15 residues. Germline V gene data show CDR1 as LNHDA and CDR2 as SQIVND (reference sequence). Here the CDR3 DNA reads TGTGCCAGTAGTATTAACAGTCACCGCGTCTATGGCTACACCTTC. Translation: CASSINSHRVYGYTF. Full variable domain (missing parts from reference TRBV19 and TRBJ1-2): DGGITQSPKYLFRKEGQNVTLSCEQNLNHDAMYWYRQDPGQGLRLIYYSQIVNDFQKGDIAEGYSVSREKKESFPLTVTSAQKNPTAFYLCASSINSHRVYGYTFGSGTRLTVV.

V and J are TRBV15 and TRBJ2-1; D gene uncertain. CDR3 size: 13 residues. The germline V gene has CDR1 LNHNV and CDR2 YYDKDF (reference sequence). Trimming took 0 bases from V and 9 from J, leaving 9 bases between them. Here the CDR3 DNA reads TGTGCCACCAGCAGAGAAAAAGTAAGTGAGCAGTTCTTC. Its translation: CATSREKVSEQFF.

The chain couples TRBV2 to TRBJ2-1; D is undetermined. Germline values: CDR1 SNHLY, CDR2 FYNNEI. V lost 2 bases, J lost 2 bases, and 10 bases lay in between. CDR3 length: 15 amino acids. The CDR3 here is CASSEWGNTYNEQFF. CDR3 coding DNA: TGTGCCAGCAGTGAATGGGGTAACACCTACAATGAGCAGTTCTTC.

The chain couples TRBV27 to TRBJ2-4; possibly TRBD1 or TRBD2 for D (5 bases each). V gave up 4 bases and J gave up 0 bases, with 10 bases separating them. Germline V gene sequence: CDR1 MNHEY, CDR2 SMNVEV (reference sequence). The CDR3 has 15 amino acids. The DNA of the CDR3 is TGTGCCAGCAGTTCGACCGGGACAGCCAAAAACATTCAGTACTTC. Protein product: CASSSTGTAKNIQYF.

This chain uses TRBV27 with TRBJ2-2, with D hard to call. Germline V CDR1 and CDR2: MNHEY, SMNVEV (reference sequence). Trimming stripped 6 bases from V and 1 base from J, with 9 bases between. This CDR3 has 14 amino acids. For the CDR3, the DNA is TGTGCCAGCAGACCCACTTTGAACACCGGGGAGCTGTTTTTT. This encodes CASRPTLNTGELFF.

This clone is a singleton in its sample. Other DNA sequences within the sample encode an identical CDR3. The gene calls are TRBV6-1 and TRBJ2-7, with D possibly being TRBD1 (5 bases). CDR3 size: 13 residues. Trimming shortened V by 3 bases and J by 0 bases, and 6 bases separated the two germline ends. Germline V gene lookup returns CDR1 MNHNS and CDR2 SASEGT. This chain's CDR3 is CASSEGLSYEQYF. The CDR3 bases are TGTGCCAGCAGTGAGGGGCTCTCCTACGAGCAGTACTTC.

The J gene is TRBJ1-1, the V gene TRBV27; 7 nucleotides match TRBD1. Per germline, CDR1 MNHEY and CDR2 SMNVEV (reference sequence). J was trimmed by 2 bases and V by 6 bases; bases with no gene match: 15. CDR3 length: 17 residues. The CDR3: CASRTTGAQGINTEAFF. The DNA of the CDR3 is TGTGCCAGCAGGACAACAGGGGCCCAAGGCATAAACACTGAAGCTTTCTTT.

This chain connects TRBV7-3 to TRBJ1-6, with 7 bases fitting TRBD1. The V segment lost 1 base and the J segment 8 bases; nucleotides outside the gene matches: 8. The CDR3 loop spans 16 amino acids. Germline CDR1 and CDR2: SGHTA and FQGTGA. In DNA, the CDR3 is TGTGCCAGCAGCTTAAGTCGACAGGGCAGGGATTCACCCCTCCACTTT. It yields the protein CASSLSRQGRDSPLHF.

V and J are TRBV19 and TRBJ2-2; no clear D. The V end lost 2 bases, the J end lost 6 bases, and 4 bases lay between the germline ends. Germline CDR1 LNHDA, CDR2 SQIVND (reference sequence). This CDR3 has 12 amino acids. The CDR3 loop is CASSITPGELFF. The CDR3 bases are TGTGCCAGTAGTATAACGCCCGGGGAGCTGTTTTTT. Complete variable domain (other parts from reference TRBV19 and TRBJ2-2): DGGITQSPKYLFRKEGQNVTLSCEQNLNHDAMYWYRQDPGQGLRLIYYSQIVNDFQKGDIAEGYSVSREKKESFPLTVTSAQKNPTAFYLCASSITPGELFFGEGSRLTVL.

The chain employs TRBV3-1 (or the pseudogene TRBV3-2) and TRBJ1-3; perhaps TRBD1 as D (6 bases). Germline V gives CDR1 LGHDT, CDR2 YNNKEL (reference sequence). The V end was cut by 3 bases, the J end by 0 bases, with 9 bases between. The CDR3 runs to 15 residues. CDR3 in DNA: TGTGCCAGCAGCCAGAGGACAGTCTCTGGAAACACCATATATTTT. Residues: CASSQRTVSGNTIYF.

The V gene is TRBV27, the J gene TRBJ2-7; 10 nucleotides agree with TRBD2. The CDR3 is 15 amino acids. Germline V gene lookup returns CDR1 MNHEY and CDR2 SMNVEV (reference sequence). The junction had 7 bases not matched to a gene; V was cut back by 1 base and J by 7 bases. In DNA form, the CDR3 reads TGTGCCAGCAGTTTATATGGGGCTAGCGGGAGTGAGCAGTACTTC. Translation: CASSLYGASGSEQYF.

The chain combines TRBV18 with TRBJ1-5, with D hard to call. V was pared by 3 bases and J by 9 bases, with 12 bases between. Germline lookup yields CDR1 KGHSH and CDR2 LQKENI. The CDR3 totals 13 residues. This chain's CDR3 is CASSPDGVRPQHF. In DNA form, the CDR3 reads TGTGCCAGCTCACCCGACGGGGTACGGCCCCAGCATTTT.